This T cell receptor beta chain was captured by sequencing in a study of glioma-infiltrating T cells after dendritic cell vaccination. There are 14 residues in the CDR3. Germline V CDR1 and CDR2: SEHNR, FQNEAQ (reference sequence). V trimming: 5 bases; J trimming: 11 bases; junction bases outside the gene matches: 12. This table comes from immunoSEQ multiplex PCR, and its TCRdb copy is limited to in-frame clones, with some not included. The sample has 80,000 to 95,000 clones, more than 75% seen once. The chain is built from TRBV7-9 and TRBJ1-2, with TRBD1 matching 9 bases. This sequence was found in a human donor with glioblastoma. The sequences come from blood, collected before dendritic cell vaccination. This CDR3 is CASSKGQGTGSYTF. In DNA form, the CDR3 reads TGTGCCAGCAGCAAGGGACAGGGTACGGGGAGTTACACCTTC.